Presented here are 25 T cell receptor beta chains from one specimen sequenced in a study of T cell responses to AZD1222 COVID-19 vaccine. Assay: immunoSEQ multiplex PCR; the TCRdb copy retains only in-frame clones and omits some. The table records more than 75,000 clones, 70% to 90% of them present only once. Sequenced material: peripheral blood, taken on day 0 of AZD1222 vaccination. Receptors originate from an adult in good health.

The V call is TRBV6-5, the J call TRBJ1-1; D call uncertain. Germline V gene data show CDR1 as MNHEY and CDR2 as SVGAGI. V dropped 6 bases and J dropped 9 bases, with 14 bases sitting between them. This CDR3 has 12 residues. CDR3 sequence reads: CASSRDGIKAFF. CDR3 nucleotides: TGTGCCAGCAGCCGCGACGGGATTAAAGCTTTCTTT.

V and J are TRBV14 and TRBJ2-6; 8 bases agree with TRBD1. The CDR3 covers 18 residues. The ends lost 0 bases at V and 2 bases at J; junction bases unmatched: 6. In germline, CDR1 is SGHDN, CDR2 FVKESK. The CDR3: CASSQEAQGVAGANVLTF. CDR3 bases: TGTGCCAGCAGCCAAGAGGCACAGGGGGTTGCTGGGGCCAACGTCCTGACTTTC.

The chain carries TRBV21-1 and TRBJ1-3; the D call in the table, TRBD1, was not verified against the DNA. TRBV21-1 is an annotated pseudogene. The CDR3 totals 15 residues. CDR3 in amino acids: CASNRGGGPGNTIYF. The CDR3 DNA is TGTGCCAGCAACCGTGGAGGGGGCCCTGGAAACACCATATATTTT.

This rearrangement joins TRBV9 to TRBJ1-1; D gene uncertain. Germline loops: CDR1 SGDLS, CDR2 YYNGEE. This CDR3 contains 14 residues. V shed 3 bases and J shed 1 base, with 10 bases lying between them. The CDR3: CASSGMETNTEAFF. As DNA, the CDR3 is TGTGCCAGCAGCGGAATGGAAACGAACACTGAAGCTTTCTTT. Full variable domain (remainder filled in from reference TRBV9 and TRBJ1-1): DSGVTQTPKHLITATGQRVTLRCSPRSGDLSVYWYQQSLDQGLQFLIQYYNGEERAKGNILERFSAQQFPDLHSELNLSSLELGDSALYFCASSGMETNTEAFFGQGTRLTVV.

V usage is TRBV5-1 and J usage is TRBJ2-7, with D maybe TRBD1 (8 bases). This CDR3 comprises 15 residues. The germline V gene encodes CDR1 SGHRS and CDR2 YFSETQ. Trimming removed 3 bases at V and 3 bases at J, with 16 bases between. The CDR3 protein is CASSWTTGGVYEQYF. The CDR3 DNA sequence: TGCGCCAGCAGCTGGACTACAGGGGGGGTCTACGAGCAGTACTTC. Supplemented by reference TRBV5-1 and TRBJ2-7, the full variable domain reads KAGVTQTPRYLIKTRGQQVTLSCSPISGHRSVSWYQQTPGQGLQFLFEYFSETQRNKGNFPGRFSGRQFSNSRSEMNVSTLELGDSALYLCASSWTTGGVYEQYFGPGTRLTVT.

The chain couples TRBV19 to TRBJ1-5; possibly TRBD1 for D (5 bases). Looked up from germline, CDR1 is LNHDA and CDR2 is SQIVND (reference sequence). The CDR3 consists of 13 residues. Trimming took off 3 bases at V and 7 bases at J, with 10 bases between the two ends. CDR3 loop: CASSISGWQPQHF. The CDR3 nucleotides read TGTGCCAGTAGTATTTCAGGGTGGCAGCCCCAGCATTTT. The whole variable domain, remainder taken from reference TRBV19 and TRBJ1-5, is DGGITQSPKYLFRKEGQNVTLSCEQNLNHDAMYWYRQDPGQGLRLIYYSQIVNDFQKGDIAEGYSVSREKKESFPLTVTSAQKNPTAFYLCASSISGWQPQHFGDGTRLSIL.

The chain joins TRBV4-2 to TRBJ2-1, with 9 nucleotides matching TRBD2. The CDR3 runs 17 residues. The ends lost 0 bases at V and 8 bases at J; junction bases unmatched: 11. CDR1 is LGHNA and CDR2 is YNFKEQ in the germline V gene. CDR3 in amino acids: CASSQEGLAGPWDEQFF. The CDR3 bases are TGTGCCAGCAGCCAAGAAGGCCTAGCGGGACCCTGGGATGAGCAGTTCTTC.

This chain connects TRBV2 to TRBJ1-4; TRBD1 matches at 7 bases. CDR3 length: 14 amino acids. The junction had 7 bases not matched to a gene; V was cut back by 8 bases and J by 4 bases. Germline assignment: CDR1 SNHLY and CDR2 FYNNEI. CDR3 DNA: TGTGCCAGCTTGACAGGGCCGATTAATGAAAAACTGTTTTTT. Protein: CASLTGPINEKLFF.

The chain employs TRBV4-2 and TRBJ1-4; TRBD1 agrees at 10 bases. The CDR3 length is 16 residues. Germline CDR1 reads LGHNA; CDR2 reads YNFKEQ. V gave up 4 bases and J gave up 2 bases; unmatched junction bases: 4. CDR3 DNA: TGTGCCAGCAGCCCCGGGACAGGGGTGACTAATGAAAAACTGTTTTTT. The encoded protein is CASSPGTGVTNEKLFF.

The V and J genes are TRBV10-3 and TRBJ2-5; D ambiguous. Between the trimmed V and J ends, which lost 2 bases and 4 bases, there was a span of 5 bases. The CDR3 contains 12 residues. Germline values: CDR1 ENHRY, CDR2 SYGVKD. CDR3 region: CAISESTETQYF. The CDR3 nucleotides are TGTGCCATCAGTGAGAGCACAGAGACCCAGTACTTC.

The chain employs TRBV6-1 and TRBJ1-3; no firm D call. The CDR3 is 14 residues long. Germline CDR1 reads MNHNS; CDR2 reads SASEGT. Trimming left V 3 bases short and J 0 bases short, with 6 bases between. CDR3 loop: CASSDRYSGNTIYF. CDR3 in DNA: TGTGCCAGCAGTGACAGGTACTCTGGAAACACCATATATTTT.

CDR3 protein: CAWSDFLGYSREKLFF. The DNA for the CDR3 is TGTGCCTGGAGTGATTTCCTCGGCTACAGTCGGGAAAAACTGTTTTTT. The rearrangement uses TRBV30 and TRBJ1-4; D is ambiguous. There are 16 residues in the CDR3. V lost 1 base, J lost 8 bases, and 20 bases lay in between. Per germline, CDR1 GTSNPN and CDR2 SVGIG (reference sequence).

The chain has TRBV6-5 and TRBJ2-2; maybe TRBD2 (5 bases). The germline V gene has CDR1 MNHEY and CDR2 SVGAGI. The CDR3 contains 14 residues. The germline V and J ends were trimmed by 2 bases and 6 bases, with 10 bases remaining between them. DNA for the CDR3: TGTGCCAGCAGTTACGGGCGGGTTCCCGGGGAGCTGTTTTTT. It yields the protein CASSYGRVPGELFF.

This sequence joins TRBV2 and TRBJ1-1, with D unresolved. Trimming removed 3 bases at V and 7 bases at J, with 12 bases between. The CDR3 runs 13 residues. Germline V gene lookup returns CDR1 SNHLY and CDR2 FYNNEI. The CDR3 spells CASSERVILEAFF. CDR3 DNA sequence: TGTGCCAGCAGTGAGAGGGTGATACTTGAAGCTTTCTTT.

The chain carries TRBV28 and TRBJ2-1, with TRBD2 identical over 7 bases. Per the germline V gene, CDR1 is MDHEN and CDR2 is SYDVKM. V was clipped by 5 bases and J by 8 bases; unmatched bases: 15. This CDR3 is built from 16 residues. In DNA form, the CDR3 reads TGTGCCAGCAGTACACCCGGTCTAGCGGTGTTCGATGAGCAGTTCTTC. Translating gives CASSTPGLAVFDEQFF. Supplemented by reference TRBV28 and TRBJ2-1, the full variable domain reads DVKVTQSSRYLVKRTGEKVFLECVQDMDHENMFWYRQDPGLGLRLIYFSYDVKMKEKGDIPEGYSVSREKKERFSLILESASTNQTSMYLCASSTPGLAVFDEQFFGPGTRLTVL.

The V and J genes are TRBV7-3 and TRBJ1-6; no clear D gene. Germline loops: CDR1 SGHTA, CDR2 FQGTGA. The length of the CDR3 is 16 residues. With 2 bases removed from V and 5 bases from J, the gap between germline ends came to 13 bases. CDR3 DNA: TGTGCCAGCAGCTTACTGGGGTGGCCCGATAATTCACCCCTCCACTTT. This codes for CASSLLGWPDNSPLHF. The full variable domain, in which reference TRBV7-3 and TRBJ1-6 provide the parts outside the CDR3, is GAGVSQTPSNKVTEKGKYVELRCDPISGHTALYWYRQSLGQGPEFLIYFQGTGAADDSGLPNDRFFAVRPEGSVSTLKIQRTERGDSAVYLCASSLLGWPDNSPLHFGNGTRLTVT.

This clone is a singleton in its sample. This chain uses TRBV14 with TRBJ2-3; D not certain. This CDR3 is built from 15 residues. V lost 4 bases and J lost 2, with 13 bases in between. Germline V gene sequence: CDR1 SGHDN, CDR2 FVKESK. The CDR3 sequence is CASSLVGILTDTQYF. The CDR3 nucleotides are TGTGCCAGCAGCCTGGTAGGGATCCTCACAGATACGCAGTATTTT.

V and J are TRBV4-2 and TRBJ1-2; TRBD1 agrees at 9 bases. Germline V CDR1 and CDR2: LGHNA, YNFKEQ. V trimming: 0 bases; J trimming: 7 bases; junction bases outside the gene matches: 0. The CDR3 has 13 amino acids. CDR3: CASSQEDRGGYTF. CDR3 bases: TGTGCCAGCAGCCAAGAGGACAGGGGTGGCTACACCTTC.

J is TRBJ1-2 and V is TRBV5-1; the D is unclear. V lost 0 bases, J lost 2 bases, and 5 bases lay in between. Germline V CDR1 and CDR2: SGHRS, YFSETQ. The CDR3 extends over 13 amino acids. The CDR3, as DNA: TGCGCCAGCAGCTTGGGGCTAAACTATGGCTACACCTTC. Its translation: CASSLGLNYGYTF.

The chain links TRBV6-6 to TRBJ1-3, with a weak D call TRBD1 (5 bases). Germline assignment: CDR1 MNHNY and CDR2 SVGAGI (reference sequence). The CDR3 sequence is 15 residues long. Trimming pared 4 bases from V and 0 bases from J, leaving 10 bases between. The CDR3 region is CASSFGAISGNTIYF. The DNA of the CDR3 is TGTGCCAGCAGTTTCGGGGCGATCTCTGGAAACACCATATATTTT.

This clone was observed once. The rearrangement links TRBV12-3 or TRBV12-4 to TRBJ2-2; D remains unclear. The CDR3 is made up of 11 amino acids. V was pared by 6 bases and J by 11 bases, with 10 bases between. CDR3 DNA: TGTGCCAGCAGCTGGACCCTTGAGCTGTTTTTT. This sequence encodes CASSWTLELFF.

The J gene is TRBJ2-7, the V gene TRBV4-3; the D gene could be TRBD1 or TRBD2 (5 bases each). CDR3 length equals 15 residues. Germline V CDR1 and CDR2: LGHNA, YSLEER. With 0 bases removed from V and 3 bases from J, the gap between germline ends came to 12 bases. The CDR3 region is CASSQEAAGIYEQYF. The DNA for the CDR3 is TGCGCCAGCAGCCAAGAAGCGGCAGGGATCTACGAGCAGTACTTC.

This chain uses TRBV18 with TRBJ1-1, with D possibly being TRBD1 (6 bases). The germline V gene has CDR1 KGHSH and CDR2 LQKENI. V lost 1 base, J lost 1 base, and 13 bases lay in between. CDR3 length: 16 amino acids. CDR3 coding DNA: TGTGCCAGCTCACCACAGGGGGGAGGATGGAACACTGAAGCTTTCTTT. It is translated as CASSPQGGGWNTEAFF. Looking up the rest from reference TRBV18 and TRBJ1-1 gives the full variable domain: NAGVMQNPRHLVRRRGQEARLRCSPMKGHSHVYWYRQLPEEGLKFMVYLQKENIIDESGMPKERFSAEFPKEGPSILRIQQVVRGDSAAYFCASSPQGGGWNTEAFFGQGTRLTVV.

This clone was seen a single time. V usage is TRBV19 and J usage is TRBJ1-2, with D unclear. This CDR3 comprises 12 residues. Germline V CDR1 and CDR2: LNHDA, SQIVND (reference sequence). The V gene lost 9 bases and the J gene lost 2 bases, with 10 bases spanning the gap. The DNA of the CDR3 is TGTGCCAGCGCCCGGGCAAACTATGGCTACACCTTC. It translates to CASARANYGYTF.

This clone is a singleton in its sample. The V gene is TRBV28, the J gene TRBJ1-2, with D possibly TRBD1 on 6 matching bases. Trimming left V 4 bases short and J 2 bases short, with 11 bases between. The CDR3 spans 14 residues. Germline assignment: CDR1 MDHEN and CDR2 SYDVKM. The CDR3 region has the DNA TGTGCCAGCAGTTCCCAGGGGCCGAACTATGGCTACACCTTC. It codes for CASSSQGPNYGYTF.